The 21 T cell receptor beta chains reported below all come from one sample, sequenced in a study of T cell responses to AZD1222 COVID-19 vaccine. Using immunoSEQ multiplex PCR, the repertoire was profiled, and TCRdb retains in-frame clones only, with some absent. Of about 57,000 clones listed, 70% to 90% are singletons. The sequenced sample was peripheral blood, obtained on day 0 of AZD1222 vaccination. The receptors originated from an adult in good health.

This chain links TRBV7-9 with TRBJ2-7; the D is unclear. V lost 1 base, J lost 6 bases, and 16 bases lay in between. The length of the CDR3 is 15 residues. The germline V gene has CDR1 SEHNR and CDR2 FQNEAQ (reference sequence). The CDR3 spells CASSLEVLTTGEQYF. CDR3 nucleotide sequence: TGTGCCAGCAGCTTAGAGGTCCTAACTACGGGCGAGCAGTACTTC.

This clone was counted once. J is TRBJ2-7 and V is TRBV5-1; unclear D gene. This CDR3 contains 13 residues. V gave up 2 bases and J gave up 4 bases, with 10 bases separating them. Germline-derived CDR1 and CDR2 are SGHRS and YFSETQ. In DNA, the CDR3 is TGCGCCAGCAGCTTCGACTTTGATTACGAGCAGTACTTC. Encoded protein: CASSFDFDYEQYF.

This clone has only a few counts. The rearrangement links TRBV7-2 to TRBJ2-5; D is perhaps TRBD2 (5 bases). CDR3 length: 14 amino acids. Germline-derived CDR1 and CDR2 are SGHTA and FQGNSA. Trimming removed 5 bases at V and 5 bases at J, with 15 bases between. The CDR3 protein is CASSLTRIRETQYF. Here the CDR3 DNA reads TGTGCCAGCAGCCTAACTAGAATTCGGGAGACCCAGTACTTC.

V gene TRBV19 combines with J gene TRBJ2-1; possibly TRBD1 for D (6 bases). V lost 5 bases, J lost 5 bases, and 13 bases lay in between. Looked up from germline, CDR1 is LNHDA and CDR2 is SQIVND (reference sequence). The CDR3 covers 14 residues. CDR3 sequence reads: CASSVFPGDNEQFF. In DNA, the CDR3 is TGTGCCAGTAGTGTGTTCCCAGGGGACAATGAGCAGTTCTTC.

This chain joins TRBV12-3 or TRBV12-4 and TRBJ1-2; D is undetermined. The CDR3 sequence is 13 residues long. V shed 7 bases and J shed 5 bases, with 14 bases lying between them. CDR3 loop: CASTYNGAYGYTF. In DNA, the CDR3 is TGTGCCAGCACCTATAATGGAGCTTATGGCTACACCTTC.

This sequence joins TRBV10-2 and TRBJ1-1; D remains ambiguous. Germline assignment: CDR1 WSHSY and CDR2 SAAADI. This CDR3 spans 13 amino acids. With 1 base removed from V and 1 base from J, the gap between germline ends came to 4 bases. Here the CDR3 DNA reads TGCGCCAGCAGTGAGTGGAGGAACACTGAAGCTTTCTTT. Its protein product is CASSEWRNTEAFF.

Sample share makes this clone medium-sized. The rearrangement joins TRBV7-6 to TRBJ1-6, with D maybe TRBD1 (6 bases). The germline V gene encodes CDR1 SGHVS and CDR2 FNYEAQ. This CDR3 comprises 16 residues. The V gene lost 1 base and the J gene lost 9 bases, with 16 bases spanning the gap. In DNA, the CDR3 is TGTGCCAGCAGCTTAGATACCGGGGGCGTCGGTTCACCCCTCCACTTT. It translates to CASSLDTGGVGSPLHF.

J is TRBJ1-6 and V is TRBV18; 10 bases are shared with TRBD1. CDR3 size: 16 residues. The germline CDR1 and CDR2 sequences are KGHSH and LQKENI. The junction had 4 bases not matched to a gene; V was cut back by 3 bases and J by 5 bases. CDR3 amino acids: CASSPGTGVNNSPLHF. In DNA, the CDR3 is TGTGCCAGCTCACCCGGGACAGGGGTAAATAATTCACCCCTCCACTTT.

V gene TRBV11-2 combines with J gene TRBJ1-2, with 8 nucleotides matching TRBD1. The CDR3 runs 14 residues. Germline V gene data show CDR1 as SGHAT and CDR2 as FQNNGV. The V segment lost 5 bases and the J segment 3 bases; nucleotides outside the gene matches: 5. CDR3 protein: CASSTGTGHYGYTF. CDR3 DNA: TGTGCCAGCAGCACCGGGACAGGTCACTATGGCTACACCTTC.

This chain connects TRBV5-5 to TRBJ1-2; D is ambiguous. The germline V gene has CDR1 SGHKS and CDR2 YYEKEE (reference sequence). CDR3 length: 12 residues. Trimming removed 4 bases at V and 8 bases at J, with 12 bases between. Here the CDR3 DNA reads TGTGCCAGCAGCCAAAACGGCGGAGGCTACACCTTC. Translating gives CASSQNGGGYTF.

The rearrangement joins TRBV5-5 to TRBJ1-2; possible D gene TRBD1, 5 bases. Trimming stripped 2 bases from V and 8 bases from J, with 16 bases between. Per germline, CDR1 SGHKS and CDR2 YYEKEE (reference sequence). The CDR3 is 14 residues long. The CDR3 coding sequence is TGTGCCAGCAGCTTTATGGGGACTCCAGAAGGCTACACCTTC. Translated, it gives CASSFMGTPEGYTF.

This clone is a singleton in its sample. This chain joins TRBV18 and TRBJ2-1; possible D gene TRBD2, 5 bases. Germline V lookup: CDR1 KGHSH, CDR2 LQKENI. Deletions cut 1 base from V and 12 bases from J, with 19 bases between. The CDR3 totals 15 residues. CDR3 protein: CASSPLADTRDGQFF. The CDR3 region has the DNA TGTGCCAGCTCACCACTAGCCGATACCCGGGATGGGCAGTTCTTC.

Concerning this clone itself: One junction end does not reproduce the germline sequence, and a read error may be involved. The chain recombines TRBV7-9 with TRBJ2-5; a weak D match, TRBD1 (6 bases). Germline V CDR1 and CDR2: SEHNR, FQNEAQ (reference sequence). CDR3 size: 14 residues. Here the CDR3 reads CASSLDRTRETQYF. The CDR3, as DNA: TGTGCCAGCAGTTTAGACAGGACCAGAGAGACCCAGTACTTC.

The chain couples TRBV5-1 to TRBJ2-2; D is perhaps TRBD1 or TRBD2 (6 bases each). CDR3 length: 15 residues. V lost 1 base and J lost 7, with 14 bases in between. From germline, CDR1 is SGHRS and CDR2 YFSETQ. In DNA form, the CDR3 reads TGCGCCAGCAGCTTGTGGGGGGCCCGCGGCGGGGAGCTGTTTTTT. This translates into CASSLWGARGGELFF. Based on the CDR3 plus reference TRBV5-1 and TRBJ2-2, the full variable domain is KAGVTQTPRYLIKTRGQQVTLSCSPISGHRSVSWYQQTPGQGLQFLFEYFSETQRNKGNFPGRFSGRQFSNSRSEMNVSTLELGDSALYLCASSLWGARGGELFFGEGSRLTVL.

In this sample, this clone turned up a few times. The rearrangement links TRBV15 to TRBJ1-3; TRBD1 is a possible D gene (6 bases). CDR1 and CDR2 from the germline V gene are LNHNV and YYDKDF (reference sequence). Trimming pared 6 bases from V and 2 bases from J, leaving 11 bases between. CDR3 length equals 14 residues. CDR3 residues: CATSTGNTGNTIYF. CDR3 sequence (DNA): TGTGCCACCAGTACAGGGAACACTGGAAACACCATATATTTT.

Only a few counts were recorded for this clone. This chain uses TRBV19 with TRBJ1-1; no definite D call. Germline values: CDR1 LNHDA, CDR2 SQIVND (reference sequence). Trimming pared 4 bases from V and 4 bases from J, leaving 13 bases between. The CDR3 loop spans 14 amino acids. The CDR3 is CASSKGRVGTEAFF. The CDR3 DNA reads TGTGCCAGTAGTAAAGGAAGGGTGGGCACTGAAGCTTTCTTT.

In this sample, this clone turned up once. Here the CDR3 DNA reads TGCAGCGTTGAAAGGGGGTATGGGGAGCAGTACTTC. Its protein is CSVERGYGEQYF. V usage is TRBV29-1 and J usage is TRBJ2-7; possibly TRBD1 for D (6 bases). This CDR3 contains 12 residues. CDR1 and CDR2 (germline): SQVTM, ANQGSEA. The V end lost 2 bases, the J end lost 7 bases, and 12 bases lay between the germline ends.

The chain combines TRBV20-1 with TRBJ1-1; D gene uncertain. This CDR3 spans 11 amino acids. The V gene lost 3 bases and the J gene lost 6 bases, with 8 bases spanning the gap. Germline CDR1 reads DFQATT; CDR2 reads SNEGSKA (reference sequence). Written as DNA, the CDR3 is TGCAGTGCTAGGCGTGCCTCTGAAGCTTTCTTT. It translates to CSARRASEAFF.

The CDR3 coding sequence is TGTGCCAGCTCACCCGATCTAGCGGGAGCTGTTACGCAGTATTTT. This sequence encodes CASSPDLAGAVTQYF. The chain links TRBV18 to TRBJ2-3; 10 nucleotides align to TRBD2. The CDR3 sequence is 15 residues long. V lost 3 bases to trimming and J lost 8 bases; unmatched junction nucleotides: 8. The germline CDR1 and CDR2 sequences are KGHSH and LQKENI.

The J gene is TRBJ1-4, the V gene TRBV27; 10 bases are shared with TRBD1. CDR3 length: 15 amino acids. Trimming cost V 4 bases and J 5 bases; bases outside gene matches: 4. Germline V gene data show CDR1 as MNHEY and CDR2 as SMNVEV (reference sequence). The CDR3 here is CASSSTGGVNEKLFF. For the CDR3, the DNA is TGTGCCAGCAGTTCGACAGGGGGCGTAAATGAAAAACTGTTTTTT. The whole variable domain, filled in from reference TRBV27 and TRBJ1-4, reads EAQVTQNPRYLITVTGKKLTVTCSQNMNHEYMSWYRQDPGLGLRQIYYSMNVEVTDKGDVPEGYKVSRKEKRNFPLILESPSPNQTSLYFCASSSTGGVNEKLFFGSGTQLSVL.

V and J are TRBV7-2 and TRBJ2-3; 8 nucleotides agree with TRBD2. The CDR3 contains 14 residues. Germline V gives CDR1 SGHTA, CDR2 FQGNSA. Trimming cost V 8 bases and J 6 bases; bases outside gene matches: 10. CDR3 sequence reads: CASDSGLGPDTQYF. Written as DNA, the CDR3 is TGTGCCAGCGACTCGGGACTAGGGCCGGATACGCAGTATTTT.